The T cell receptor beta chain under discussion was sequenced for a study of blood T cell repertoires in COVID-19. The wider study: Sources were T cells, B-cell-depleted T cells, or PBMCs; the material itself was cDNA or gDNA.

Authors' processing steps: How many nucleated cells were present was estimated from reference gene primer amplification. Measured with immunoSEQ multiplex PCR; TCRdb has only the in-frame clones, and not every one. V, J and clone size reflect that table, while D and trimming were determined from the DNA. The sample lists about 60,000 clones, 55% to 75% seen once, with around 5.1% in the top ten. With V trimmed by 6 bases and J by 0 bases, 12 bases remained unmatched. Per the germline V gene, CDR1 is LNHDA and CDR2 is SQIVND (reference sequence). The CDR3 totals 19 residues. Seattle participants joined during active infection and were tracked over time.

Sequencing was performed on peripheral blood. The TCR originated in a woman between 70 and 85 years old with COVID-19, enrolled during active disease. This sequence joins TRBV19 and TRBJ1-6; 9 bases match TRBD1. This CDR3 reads CASRRTGVASSSYNSPLHF. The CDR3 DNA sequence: TGTGCCAGTAGGAGGACAGGGGTAGCTTCGAGCTCCTATAATTCACCCCTCCACTTT. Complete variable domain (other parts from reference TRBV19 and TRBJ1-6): DGGITQSPKYLFRKEGQNVTLSCEQNLNHDAMYWYRQDPGQGLRLIYYSQIVNDFQKGDIAEGYSVSREKKESFPLTVTSAQKNPTAFYLCASRRTGVASSSYNSPLHFGNGTRLTVT.